A selection of T cell receptor beta chains follows, all from one sample in a study of CD8 T cells in Susac syndrome. Each CDR3 protein is one row after TCRdb ran MiXCR on the immunoSEQ multiplex PCR reads. Counted here are roughly 190,000 distinct CDR3 sequences, approximately 95% occurring once; the ten biggest clones make up less than 0.2%. The sample was CD8+ T cells from PBMCs. The receptor source for this set is a human donor with Susac syndrome. CDR3s include the opening cysteine and the closing phenylalanine or tryptophan. The D gene is left open where the match is weak. Size values are once, few and many counts, or a class for expanded clones, and some rows have none.

TRBJ1-1 | TRBV20-1 | NA | NA | TGCAGTGCTAGAGATATTGCAGGGGTGAACACTGAAGCTTTCTTT | CSARDIAGVNTEAFF
TRBJ1-2 | TRBV10-3 | NA | TRBD1 | TGTGCCATCAGTCGAACAGGGGAGGACTATGGCTACACCTTC | CAISRTGEDYGYTF
TRBJ1-6 | TRBV7-6 | NA | NA | TGTGCCAGCAGCTTGTCCCCAATGGGGGGAGGGCCGGCTTCACCCCTCCACTTT | CASSLSPMGGGPASPLHF
TRBJ1-4 | TRBV20-1 | NA | NA | TGCAGTGCCCCCTCTGGGTCTCATAATGAAAAACTGTTTTTT | CSAPSGSHNEKLFF
TRBJ1-1 | TRBV4-1 | NA | NA | TGCGCCAGCAGCCAAGATTATCGTACCGAAGCTTTCTTT | CASSQDYRTEAFF
TRBJ2-6 | TRBV12-3/TRBV12-4 | NA | NA | TGTGCCAGCAGTTTTGGTTCTGGGGCCAACGTCCTGACTTTC | CASSFGSGANVLTF
TRBJ1-2 | TRBV4-1 | NA | NA | TGCGCCAGCAGCCAAGATCCAGGAGAGGGGGCTAACTATGGCTACACCTTC | CASSQDPGEGANYGYTF
TRBJ1-1 | TRBV11-2 | NA | NA | TGTGCCAGCAGCTTAGACTCGGGGCAGAACACTGAAGCTTTCTTT | CASSLDSGQNTEAFF
TRBJ1-5 | TRBV6-5 | once | NA | TGTGCCAGCAGTTTTCACAGGGACGGCAATCAGCCCCAGCATTTT | CASSFHRDGNQPQHF
TRBJ2-1 | TRBV5-1 | NA | NA | TGCGCCAGCAGCGAGCGGGTGTTGGTAGGGCAGAATGAGCAGTTCTTC | CASSERVLVGQNEQFF
TRBJ2-1 | TRBV5-6 | NA | NA | TGTGCCAGCAGCTTGGGGCGGGATATACTCAATGAGCAGTTCTTC | CASSLGRDILNEQFF
TRBJ1-5 | TRBV9 | NA | NA | TGTGCCAGCAGTTCGGCAACCAATCAGCCCCAGCATTTT | CASSSATNQPQHF
TRBJ2-7 | TRBV5-1 | NA | NA | TGCGCCAGCACCGGTACAGCCGAGCAGTACTTC | CASTGTAEQYF
TRBJ1-1 | TRBV5-1 | NA | NA | TGCGCCAGCAGCTTGCCTCTGAACACTGAAGCTTTCTTT | CASSLPLNTEAFF